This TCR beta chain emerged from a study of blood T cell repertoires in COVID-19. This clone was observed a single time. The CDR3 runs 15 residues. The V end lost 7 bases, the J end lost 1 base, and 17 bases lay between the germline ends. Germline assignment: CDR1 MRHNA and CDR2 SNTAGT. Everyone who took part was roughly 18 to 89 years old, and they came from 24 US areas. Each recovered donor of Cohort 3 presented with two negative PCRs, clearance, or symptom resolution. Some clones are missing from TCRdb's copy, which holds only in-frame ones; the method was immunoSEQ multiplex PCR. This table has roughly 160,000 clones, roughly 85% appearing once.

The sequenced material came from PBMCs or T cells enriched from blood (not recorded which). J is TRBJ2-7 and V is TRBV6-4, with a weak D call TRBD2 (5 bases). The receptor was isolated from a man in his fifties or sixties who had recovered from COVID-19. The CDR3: CASIHRGVRSYEQYF. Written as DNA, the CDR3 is TGTGCCAGCATCCATCGGGGAGTAAGATCCTACGAGCAGTACTTC.